The following is a TCR beta chain sequence with its context. This clonotype was seen more than once but under ten times. The clone's antigen remains unknown. Base-call qualities are not available, and no considerably larger clone is one nucleotide away. Reading from cysteine to phenylalanine, the CDR3 counts 17 amino acids. The only DNA kept is the CDR3, 51 bases in frame from the first base. V ends up 5 bases short and J 5 bases short, with an unmatched junction base count of 16. In the germline V gene, CDR1 corresponds to SGHVS and CDR2 to FNYEAQ. TCRdb records Illumina HiSeq 1500 as the sequencer. TCRdb itself trimmed the public reads at Q25 with fastp, ran MiXCR and retained productive beta chains. Merged by CDR3 protein, the rows form single entries marked with the most common genes and DNA. Counted in this sample were 750,000 to 950,000 distinct CDR3 sequences; almost 30% of them appeared once. The biggest ten clones account for around 13% of the sample.

These data are taken from a study of T cell repertoires in cytomegalovirus infection (dated by TCRdb to between 2017 and 2020). In terms of the full investigation: Recently identified HLA-C-restricted CMV epitopes, whose presentation resists viral immunomodulation, were targeted by peptide stimulations together with well-studied HLA-B-restricted epitopes. Donor HLA type was relevant to the analysis, because carriage of CMV infection together with the matching HLA type was indicated by public TCR beta signatures. Study-wide findings and limitations: The ex vivo response was dominated by HLA-C-restricted CMV-specific TCR beta clonotypes, which also provided the single most frequent clonotype in two of eight donors. In both this cohort and an independent roughly 400-donor cohort, the cumulative frequency of public TCR beta family members distinguished carriers of CMV infection plus the relevant HLA type.

The treatment or condition label for this specimen denotes: in vitro stimulation with specific CMV peptide epitopes to enrich CMV-specific T cells. Rearrangement joined TRBV7-6 to TRBJ2-5, with 8 bases matching TRBD1. The sample consisted of cultured CD8+ T cells from PBMCs, taken from culture after CMV antigen stimulation. The origin of this receptor is a human donor in good health (CMV status not recorded). Some clones in this sample may be carry-over from other donors' samples. The nucleotide sequence is given as TGTGCCAGCAGCCGCAGACGAGAAGACAGGGGATCCGAGACCCAGTACTTC. Its protein reads: CASSRRREDRGSETQYF.